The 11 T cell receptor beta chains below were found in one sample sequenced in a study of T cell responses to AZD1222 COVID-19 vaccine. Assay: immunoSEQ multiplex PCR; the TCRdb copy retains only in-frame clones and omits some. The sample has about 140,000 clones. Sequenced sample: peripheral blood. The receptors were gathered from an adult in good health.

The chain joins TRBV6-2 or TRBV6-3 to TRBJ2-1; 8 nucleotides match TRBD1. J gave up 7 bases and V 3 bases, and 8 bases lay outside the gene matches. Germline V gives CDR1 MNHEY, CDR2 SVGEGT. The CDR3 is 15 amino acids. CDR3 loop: CASSYGRGLWNEQFF. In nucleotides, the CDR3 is TGTGCCAGCAGTTATGGCAGGGGGCTGTGGAATGAGCAGTTCTTC.

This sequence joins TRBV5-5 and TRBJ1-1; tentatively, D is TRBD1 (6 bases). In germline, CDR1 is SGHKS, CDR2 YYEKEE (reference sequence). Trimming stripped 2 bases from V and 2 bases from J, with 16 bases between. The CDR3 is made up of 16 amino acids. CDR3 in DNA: TGTGCCAGCAGCTTCCTGACAGGAGCCAAAAACACTGAAGCTTTCTTT. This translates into CASSFLTGAKNTEAFF.

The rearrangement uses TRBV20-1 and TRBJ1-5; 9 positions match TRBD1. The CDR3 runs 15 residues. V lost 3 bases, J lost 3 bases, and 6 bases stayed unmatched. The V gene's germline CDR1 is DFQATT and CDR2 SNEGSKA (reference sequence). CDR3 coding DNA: TGCAGTGCTAGTGCGGGACAGGGCCCCAATCAGCCCCAGCATTTT. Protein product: CSASAGQGPNQPQHF.

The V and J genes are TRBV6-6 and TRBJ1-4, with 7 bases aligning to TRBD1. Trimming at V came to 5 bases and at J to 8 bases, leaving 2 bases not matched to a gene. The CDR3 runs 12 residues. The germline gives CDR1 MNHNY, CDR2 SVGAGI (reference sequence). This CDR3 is CASSPGGEKLFF. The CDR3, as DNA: TGTGCCAGCAGTCCAGGGGGGGAAAAACTGTTTTTT.

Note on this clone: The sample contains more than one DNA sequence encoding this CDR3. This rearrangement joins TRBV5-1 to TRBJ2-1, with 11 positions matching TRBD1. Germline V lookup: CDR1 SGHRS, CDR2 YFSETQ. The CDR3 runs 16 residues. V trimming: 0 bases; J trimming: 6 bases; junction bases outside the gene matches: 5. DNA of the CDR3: TGCGCCAGCAGCTTGGCCGGGACAGGGGGTTTCAATGAGCAGTTCTTC. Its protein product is CASSLAGTGGFNEQFF.

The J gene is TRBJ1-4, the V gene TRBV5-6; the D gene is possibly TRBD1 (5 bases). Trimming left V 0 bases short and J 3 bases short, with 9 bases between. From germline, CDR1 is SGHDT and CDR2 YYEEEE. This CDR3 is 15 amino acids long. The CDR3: CASSLAGGSNEKLFF. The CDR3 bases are TGTGCCAGCAGCTTGGCCGGGGGATCTAATGAAAAACTGTTTTTT. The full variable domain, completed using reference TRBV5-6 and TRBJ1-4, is DAGVTQSPTHLIKTRGQQVTLRCSPKSGHDTVSWYQQALGQGPQFIFQYYEEEERQRGNFPDRFSGHQFPNYSSELNVNALLLGDSALYLCASSLAGGSNEKLFFGSGTQLSVL.

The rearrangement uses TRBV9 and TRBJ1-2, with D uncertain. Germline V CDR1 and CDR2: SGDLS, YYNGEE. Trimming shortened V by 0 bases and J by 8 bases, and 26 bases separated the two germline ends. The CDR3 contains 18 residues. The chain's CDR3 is CASSVEVSTNLPISGYTF. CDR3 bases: TGTGCCAGCAGCGTAGAGGTCTCGACAAACCTCCCAATTTCCGGCTACACCTTC. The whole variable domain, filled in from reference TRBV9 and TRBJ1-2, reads DSGVTQTPKHLITATGQRVTLRCSPRSGDLSVYWYQQSLDQGLQFLIQYYNGEERAKGNILERFSAQQFPDLHSELNLSSLELGDSALYFCASSVEVSTNLPISGYTFGSGTRLTVV.

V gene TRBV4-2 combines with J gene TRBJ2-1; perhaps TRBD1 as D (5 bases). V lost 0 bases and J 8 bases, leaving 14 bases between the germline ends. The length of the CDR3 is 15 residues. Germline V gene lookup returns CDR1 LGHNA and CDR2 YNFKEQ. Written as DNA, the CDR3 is TGTGCCAGCAGCCAAGATGCAGGGCAGTTCTATGAGCAGTTCTTC. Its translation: CASSQDAGQFYEQFF.

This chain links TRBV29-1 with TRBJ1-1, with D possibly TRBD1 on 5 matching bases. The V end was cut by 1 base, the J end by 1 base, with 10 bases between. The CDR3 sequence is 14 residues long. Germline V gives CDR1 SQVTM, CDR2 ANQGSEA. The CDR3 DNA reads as TGCAGCGTTGAAGGGGGGTCCGGGAACACTGAAGCTTTCTTT. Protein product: CSVEGGSGNTEAFF.

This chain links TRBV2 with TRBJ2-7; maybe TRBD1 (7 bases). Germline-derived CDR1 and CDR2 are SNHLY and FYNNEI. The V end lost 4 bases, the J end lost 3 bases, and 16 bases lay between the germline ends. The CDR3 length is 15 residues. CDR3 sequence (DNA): TGTGCCAGCAGTGGGGGGCAGGGGGGTTTCTACGAGCAGTACTTC. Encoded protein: CASSGGQGGFYEQYF.

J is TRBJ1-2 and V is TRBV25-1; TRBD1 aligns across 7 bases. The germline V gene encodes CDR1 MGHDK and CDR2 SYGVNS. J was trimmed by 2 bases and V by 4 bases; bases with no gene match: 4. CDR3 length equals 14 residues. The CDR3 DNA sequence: TGTGCCAGCAGTGGGACAGGTGGGAACTATGGCTACACCTTC. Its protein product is CASSGTGGNYGYTF.